Listed here are 20 T cell receptor beta chains from one sample, sequenced in a study of shared T cell receptors in the human thymus. Using immunoSEQ multiplex PCR, the repertoire was profiled, and TCRdb retains in-frame clones only, with some absent. Of about 610,000 clones listed, approximately 87% are singletons. The same specimen was also included in a second study, on human thymus T cells.

The sample consisted of thymocytes. Source of these receptors: a boy in the first two years of life with a congenital heart defect.

The rearrangement links TRBV5-1 to TRBJ2-7; 10 nucleotides agree with TRBD1. Germline V lookup: CDR1 SGHRS, CDR2 YFSETQ. With 3 bases clipped from V and 1 base from J, the junction kept 4 bases outside the gene matches. There are 15 residues in the CDR3. Here the CDR3 DNA reads TGCGCCAGCAGCTGGGGACAGGGGTCTTCCTACGAGCAGTACTTC. Its protein is CASSWGQGSSYEQYF.

The rearrangement joins TRBV9 to TRBJ2-1; 9 bases are shared with TRBD2. This CDR3 comprises 16 residues. J was trimmed by 4 bases and V by 3 bases; bases with no gene match: 8. Germline V gene lookup returns CDR1 SGDLS and CDR2 YYNGEE. The CDR3 loop is CASSAVASGAYNEQFF. The DNA of the CDR3 is TGTGCCAGCAGCGCCGTGGCTAGCGGGGCTTACAATGAGCAGTTCTTC.

A remark on this clone: This specimen includes other DNA sequences encoding the same CDR3. This rearrangement joins TRBV5-4 to TRBJ2-7; no clear D gene. Germline V gene sequence: CDR1 SGHNT, CDR2 YYREEE (reference sequence). With 0 bases removed from V and 0 bases from J, the gap between germline ends came to 7 bases. CDR3 length: 14 amino acids. DNA for the CDR3: TGTGCCAGCAGCTTGGCGGGTCCCTCCTACGAGCAGTACTTC. Its translation is CASSLAGPSYEQYF.

The chain couples TRBV5-4 to TRBJ1-1, with D perhaps TRBD1 (6 bases). The CDR3 length is 15 residues. Trimming removed 2 bases from V and 0 bases from J, with 11 bases in between. The germline V gene encodes CDR1 SGHNT and CDR2 YYREEE (reference sequence). The CDR3 sequence: CASSFAGAMNTEAFF. The CDR3 coding sequence is TGTGCCAGCAGCTTTGCGGGGGCAATGAACACTGAAGCTTTCTTT.

CDR3 in amino acids: CAWSVWDKPNYGYTF. CDR3 DNA sequence: TGTGCCTGGAGTGTATGGGACAAACCTAACTATGGCTACACCTTC. The J gene is TRBJ1-2, the V gene TRBV30, with D possibly TRBD1 on 6 matching bases. The CDR3 spans 15 residues. CDR1 is GTSNPN and CDR2 is SVGIG in the germline V gene (reference sequence). V lost 0 bases and J 0 bases, leaving 11 bases between the germline ends.

The chain is built from TRBV11-2 and TRBJ1-4; D is uncertain. The CDR3 runs to 13 residues. Trimming cost V 8 bases and J 4 bases, with 11 bases left between them. CDR1 and CDR2 from the germline V gene are SGHAT and FQNNGV. The CDR3 reads CASANENNEKLFF. The CDR3 DNA is TGTGCCAGCGCCAACGAGAATAATGAAAAACTGTTTTTT.

Written as DNA, the CDR3 is TGTGCTAGTGGTTTGGCCCCTAGCGGGAGCCCCTACAATGAGCAGTTCTTC. This encodes CASGLAPSGSPYNEQFF. V usage is TRBV12-5 and J usage is TRBJ2-1; 10 bases are a match to TRBD2. Germline V gene lookup returns CDR1 LGHNT and CDR2 FRNRAP. Trimming cost V 1 base and J 2 bases; bases outside gene matches: 5. This CDR3 is 17 amino acids long. Complete variable domain (other parts from reference TRBV12-5 and TRBJ2-1): DARVTQTPRHKVTEMGQEVTMRCQPILGHNTVFWYRQTMMQGLELLAYFRNRAPLDDSGMPKDRFSAEMPDATLATLKIQPSEPRDSAVYFCASGLAPSGSPYNEQFFGPGTRLTVL.

The chain couples TRBV6-5 to TRBJ2-7; D is unclear. V lost 0 bases to trimming and J lost 5 bases, with 14 bases between them. The CDR3 is made up of 15 amino acids. From germline, CDR1 is MNHEY and CDR2 SVGAGI. CDR3: CASSYSQGVENEQYF. The DNA for the CDR3 is TGTGCCAGCAGTTACTCGCAAGGAGTGGAGAACGAGCAGTACTTC.

The V gene is TRBV10-3, the J gene TRBJ1-4, with D possibly TRBD1 on 6 matching bases. V was pared by 3 bases and J by 7 bases, with 12 bases between. This CDR3 region has 14 residues. Germline V lookup: CDR1 ENHRY, CDR2 SYGVKD. The CDR3 nucleotides read TGTGCCATCAGTGAAGGGGGTTCCAGTGAAAAACTGTTTTTT. It is translated as CAISEGGSSEKLFF.

The chain links TRBV10-1 to TRBJ2-1, with 12 bases fitting TRBD2. This CDR3 has 14 residues. The germline CDR1 and CDR2 sequences are WNHNN and SYGVQD (reference sequence). V shed 6 bases, J shed 8 bases, and the junction held 5 bases outside the gene matches. This CDR3 is CASRTSGSTDEQFF. In nucleotides, the CDR3 is TGCGCCAGCAGGACTAGCGGGAGTACGGATGAGCAGTTCTTC.

V is TRBV7-2 and J is TRBJ2-7; D may be TRBD1 (5 bases). The V end was cut by 8 bases, the J end by 3 bases, with 17 bases between. The CDR3 extends over 14 amino acids. From germline, CDR1 is SGHTA and CDR2 FQGNSA. This CDR3 is CASGLGRQGYEQYF. The DNA of the CDR3 is TGTGCCAGCGGCCTTGGCAGGCAGGGCTACGAGCAGTACTTC.

This rearrangement joins TRBV12-5 to TRBJ2-3, with D possibly TRBD1 on 6 matching bases. CDR3 length equals 14 residues. V was clipped by 5 bases and J by 4 bases, with 13 bases between them. Germline V gene lookup returns CDR1 LGHNT and CDR2 FRNRAP. The CDR3 loop is CASGLNGGPDTQYF. CDR3 coding DNA: TGTGCTAGTGGTCTAAATGGGGGCCCAGATACGCAGTATTTT.

The chain combines TRBV10-2 with TRBJ2-7; weak D call: TRBD1 (6 bases). V lost 6 bases and J 3 bases, leaving 18 bases between the germline ends. Germline values: CDR1 WSHSY, CDR2 SAAADI. The CDR3 is 15 amino acids. The CDR3 coding sequence is TGCGCCAGCAGAGGGGGACACCGGGGTTACTACGAGCAGTACTTC. It is translated as CASRGGHRGYYEQYF.

This chain connects TRBV2 to TRBJ1-4, with D unclear. Germline V gene data show CDR1 as SNHLY and CDR2 as FYNNEI. The V gene lost 4 bases and the J gene lost 8 bases, with 11 bases spanning the gap. The CDR3 contains 13 residues. In DNA form, the CDR3 reads TGTGCCAGCAGTGGTCTCCGGCGGGAAAAACTGTTTTTT. As protein: CASSGLRREKLFF.

This chain links TRBV6-1 with TRBJ1-1, with unresolved D. Trimming stripped 0 bases from V and 1 base from J, with 6 bases between. This CDR3 has 14 residues. Germline V gene lookup returns CDR1 MNHNS and CDR2 SASEGT. CDR3 sequence (DNA): TGTGCCAGCAGTGAAGCTGCCGGGAACACTGAAGCTTTCTTT. As protein: CASSEAAGNTEAFF.

This clone came up once. The genes are TRBV1 and TRBJ2-2; TRBD2, the D gene given by the table, was not confirmed from the DNA. TRBV1 is a documented pseudogene. The CDR3 contains 16 residues. DNA of the CDR3: TGCACCAGCAGCCAAGAGGAGGGGTCGAACACCGGGGAGCTGTTTTTT. Translation gives CTSSQEEGSNTGELFF.

V and J are TRBV5-4 and TRBJ2-7, with a tentative D call TRBD1 (6 bases). Germline V gene lookup returns CDR1 SGHNT and CDR2 YYREEE (reference sequence). This CDR3 spans 15 amino acids. V gave up 3 bases and J gave up 2 bases, with 15 bases separating them. CDR3 DNA sequence: TGTGCCAGCAGCTCTCCCAGGGGAACAACCTACGAGCAGTACTTC. It encodes CASSSPRGTTYEQYF. The full variable domain, in which reference TRBV5-4 and TRBJ2-7 provide the parts outside the CDR3, is ETGVTQSPTHLIKTRGQQVTLRCSSQSGHNTVSWYQQALGQGPQFIFQYYREEENGRGNFPPRFSGLQFPNYSSELNVNALELDDSALYLCASSSPRGTTYEQYFGPGTRLTVT.

J is TRBJ2-4 and V is TRBV10-2, with 9 bases identical to TRBD1. Germline V gives CDR1 WSHSY, CDR2 SAAADI. Unmatched junction bases numbered 10, after V lost 4 bases and J lost 6 bases. This CDR3 is 16 amino acids long. CDR3 loop: CASSGGGQGPGNIQYF. The DNA for the CDR3 is TGCGCCAGCAGTGGGGGTGGACAGGGGCCCGGAAACATTCAGTACTTC.

This clone was seen just once. The chain combines TRBV15 with TRBJ2-7; 10 positions agree with TRBD1. The germline CDR1 and CDR2 sequences are LNHNV and YYDKDF (reference sequence). J gave up 2 bases and V 3 bases, and 7 bases lay outside the gene matches. The CDR3 loop spans 16 amino acids. CDR3 in amino acids: CATSRGGQGTPYEQYF. CDR3 DNA: TGTGCCACCAGCAGGGGGGGACAGGGGACTCCCTACGAGCAGTACTTC.

This clone is a singleton in its sample. The chain carries TRBV7-8 and TRBJ1-5, with 8 bases lining up with TRBD1. From germline, CDR1 is SGHVS and CDR2 FQNEAQ. The J segment lost 2 bases and the V segment lost 4 bases, leaving 7 bases of the junction unmatched. The CDR3 contains 16 residues. This CDR3 reads CASSSPTGEGNQPQHF. CDR3 nucleotides: TGTGCCAGCAGCTCCCCGACAGGGGAGGGCAATCAGCCCCAGCATTTT.